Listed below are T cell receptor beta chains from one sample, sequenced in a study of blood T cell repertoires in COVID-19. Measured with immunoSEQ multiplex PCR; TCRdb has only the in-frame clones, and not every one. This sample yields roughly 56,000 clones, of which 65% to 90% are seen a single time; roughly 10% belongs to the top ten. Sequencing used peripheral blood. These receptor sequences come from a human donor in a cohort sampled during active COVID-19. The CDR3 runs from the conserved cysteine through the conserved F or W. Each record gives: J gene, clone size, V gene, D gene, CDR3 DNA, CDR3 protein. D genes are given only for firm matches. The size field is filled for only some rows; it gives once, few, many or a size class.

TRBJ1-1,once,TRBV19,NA,TGTGCCAGTAGTAACCACAGGGCGGGTTTTAGCTTGAACACTGAAGCTTTCTTT,CASSNHRAGFSLNTEAFF
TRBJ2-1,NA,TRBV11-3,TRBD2,TGTGCCAGCAGCCGGACTAGCGGCTCGAGCTCCTACAATGAGCAGTTCTTC,CASSRTSGSSSYNEQFF
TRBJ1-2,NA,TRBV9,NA,TGTGCCAGCAGCGTAGATCAGAGGGGCTACACCTTC,CASSVDQRGYTF
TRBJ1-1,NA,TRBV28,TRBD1,TGTGCCAGCAGTCCCCAGGGACAGGGCACTGAAGCTTTCTTT,CASSPQGQGTEAFF
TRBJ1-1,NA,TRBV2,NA,TGTGCCAGCAAGCAGGGCACTGAAGCTTTCTTT,CASKQGTEAFF
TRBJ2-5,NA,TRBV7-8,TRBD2,TGTGCCAGCAGCGAAACTAGCGGGGGGGCGTTAGAGACCCAGTACTTC,CASSETSGGALETQYF
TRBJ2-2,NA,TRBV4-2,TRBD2,TGTGCCAGCAGCCAACTCGGAGCGGGAGATGGTACCGGGGAGCTGTTTTTT,CASSQLGAGDGTGELFF
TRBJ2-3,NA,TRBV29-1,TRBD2,TGCAGCGTTGGACTAGCGGGAATGGGATGGGATACGCAGTATTTT,CSVGLAGMGWDTQYF
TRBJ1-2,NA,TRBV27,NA,TGTGCCAGCAGTTTCCGAGTAGGTACAGCAAATTTTGGCTACACCTTC,CASSFRVGTANFGYTF
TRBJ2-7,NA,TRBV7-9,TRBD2,TGTGCCACACTAGCGCTCAGCTCCTACGAGCAGTACTTC,CATLALSSYEQYF
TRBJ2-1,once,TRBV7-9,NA,TGTGCCAGCAGCTTAGGACACCACTCCTACAATGAGCAGTTCTTC,CASSLGHHSYNEQFF
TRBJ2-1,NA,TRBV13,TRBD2,TGTGCCAGCAGCTTACTTGGAGGGGTGGGAGGGCCACGCAATGAGCAGTTCTTC,CASSLLGGVGGPRNEQFF
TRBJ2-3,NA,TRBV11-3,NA,TGTGCCAGCAGCCCACTTCGTGGGGCCACAGATACGCAGTATTTT,CASSPLRGATDTQYF
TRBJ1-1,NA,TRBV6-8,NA,TGTGCCAGCAGCACGGGACGGACTAAGAACACTGAAGCTTTCTTT,CASSTGRTKNTEAFF
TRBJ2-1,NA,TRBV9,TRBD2,TGTGCCAGCAGCGTAGAACCGCTAGCGGACTATGAGCAGTTCTTC,CASSVEPLADYEQFF
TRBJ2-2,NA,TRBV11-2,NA,TGTGCCAGCAGCTTCCCGGGACACGGGACCGGGGAGCTGTTTTTT,CASSFPGHGTGELFF
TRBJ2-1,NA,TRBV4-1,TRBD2,TGCGCCAGCAGCCACTCCGGGACTAGCGGGTACAATGAGCAGTTCTTC,CASSHSGTSGYNEQFF
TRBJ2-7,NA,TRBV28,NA,TGTGCCAGCAGCCCACAGGCGACCCTCTCCTACGAGCAGTACTTC,CASSPQATLSYEQYF
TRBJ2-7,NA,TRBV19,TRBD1,TGTGCCAGTAGTACGGGACAGGGAATTGGTAAGGGAGCCTACGAGCAGTACTTC,CASSTGQGIGKGAYEQYF
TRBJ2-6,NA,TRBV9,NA,TGTGCCAGCTCGACGACGAGGAGGGTAGGCTCTGGGGCCAACGTCCTGACTTTC,CASSTTRRVGSGANVLTF
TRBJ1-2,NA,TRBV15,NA,TGTGCCACCAGCAGAGGCGGTGGAACCAACTATGGCTACACCTTC,CATSRGGGTNYGYTF
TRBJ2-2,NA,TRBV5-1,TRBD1,TGCGCCAGCAGTTCCGGACAGGGGCCCGGTATTGTGGGGGAGCTGTTTTTT,CASSSGQGPGIVGELFF
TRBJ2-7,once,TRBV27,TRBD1,TGTGCCAGCAGTAGACAGGGAACCTACGAGCAGTACTTC,CASSRQGTYEQYF
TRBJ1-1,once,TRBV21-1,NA,TGTGCCAGCAGGACGACCTCGGACAGGAACACTGAAGCTTTCTTT,CASRTTSDRNTEAFF
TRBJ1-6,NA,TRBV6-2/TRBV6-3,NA,TGTGCCAGCAGTTTGGCTTCGGGAGATTCACCCCTCCACTTT,CASSLASGDSPLHF
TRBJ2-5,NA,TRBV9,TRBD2,TGTGCCAGCAGCGTAGTTTCAGCGGGAGCGCCGGGGGAGACCCAGTACTTC,CASSVVSAGAPGETQYF
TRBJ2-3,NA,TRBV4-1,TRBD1,TGCGCCAGCGCTTTCCACAGGGGGCCGGGCACAGATACGCAGTATTTT,CASAFHRGPGTDTQYF